Each of the 30 T cell receptor beta chains below was sequenced from the same sample in a study of OX40 agonist ivuxolimab in advanced cancers. Sequenced by immunoSEQ multiplex PCR; TCRdb stores in-frame clones only, minus some. Here the sample spans 22,000 or so clones, 86% being singletons. Sample: CD4+ or CD8+ T cells sorted from blood, taken in a trial of the OX40 agonist ivuxolimab. The receptors were sampled from an adult with an advanced solid tumor such as melanoma, head and neck, liver or kidney cancer.

The rearrangement uses TRBV6-6 and TRBJ2-7; D is unclear. The CDR3 sequence is 12 residues long. Germline loops: CDR1 MNHNY, CDR2 SVGAGI (reference sequence). V was pared by 2 bases and J by 6 bases, with 8 bases between. The CDR3 DNA is TGTGCCAGCAGTTACCCCTGGGCCGAGCAGTACTTC. It is translated as CASSYPWAEQYF.

The chain uses TRBV2 and TRBJ2-7; TRBD1 is a possible D gene (6 bases). Trimming took off 7 bases at V and 2 bases at J, with 12 bases between the two ends. CDR1 and CDR2 (germline): SNHLY, FYNNEI. CDR3 size: 13 residues. CDR3 DNA: TGTGCCAGCATCCAGGACAGCCCCTACGAGCAGTACTTC. The encoded protein is CASIQDSPYEQYF.

The chain carries TRBV4-2 and TRBJ2-1, with 9 bases that match TRBD2. V shed 5 bases and J 7 bases; nucleotides not matched to a gene: 6. Germline V gene data show CDR1 as LGHNA and CDR2 as YNFKEQ. The CDR3 consists of 14 residues. The CDR3 DNA reads as TGTGCCAGCAGCGTCCCTAGCGGGAAGAATGAGCAGTTCTTC. This encodes CASSVPSGKNEQFF.

This clone was counted only a few times. The V gene is TRBV9, the J gene TRBJ1-1; unclear D gene. The V end was cut by 0 bases, the J end by 2 bases, with 8 bases between. Germline CDR1 and CDR2: SGDLS and YYNGEE. CDR3 size: 14 residues. The CDR3 spells CASSVVPRNTEAFF. The CDR3 nucleotides read TGTGCCAGCAGCGTAGTCCCCAGAAACACTGAAGCTTTCTTT.

The chain is built from TRBV7-8 and TRBJ2-5; 9 bases are shared with TRBD1. V was pared by 5 bases and J by 4 bases, with 11 bases of the junction left unmatched. The V gene's germline CDR1 is SGHVS and CDR2 FQNEAQ. The CDR3 is 16 amino acids. The CDR3 sequence: CASSPELMGQGETQYF. The CDR3 DNA is TGTGCCAGCAGCCCTGAACTAATGGGACAGGGAGAGACCCAGTACTTC.

DNA for the CDR3: TGCGCCAGCAGCCAAGTGGGCGAGCAGTACTTC. Protein product: CASSQVGEQYF. This chain uses TRBV4-1 with TRBJ2-7; D is unclear. The CDR3 is 11 amino acids. Germline V gene lookup returns CDR1 MGHRA and CDR2 YSYEKL. V shed 1 base and J shed 6 bases, with 4 bases lying between them.

V usage is TRBV25-1 and J usage is TRBJ2-7, with 7 positions matching TRBD2. The CDR3 loop spans 14 amino acids. J was trimmed by 4 bases and V by 4 bases; bases with no gene match: 7. Germline V lookup: CDR1 MGHDK, CDR2 SYGVNS. CDR3 in amino acids: CASSGAGVGYEQYF. The CDR3 nucleotides are TGTGCCAGCAGTGGCGCGGGAGTAGGTTACGAGCAGTACTTC.

By share, this clone counts as medium-sized. This chain joins TRBV2 and TRBJ2-5; D is perhaps TRBD2 (6 bases). V dropped 6 bases and J dropped 5 bases, with 22 bases sitting between them. CDR1 is SNHLY and CDR2 is FYNNEI in the germline V gene. CDR3 length: 16 amino acids. The CDR3 DNA reads as TGTGCCAGCAGGCCGGTCTTGCGGGGCGTTCGGGAGACCCAGTACTTC. Translation gives CASRPVLRGVRETQYF.

This chain links TRBV4-3 with TRBJ1-1; D possibly corresponds to TRBD1 (6 bases). The CDR3 is 15 amino acids. Germline lookup yields CDR1 LGHNA and CDR2 YSLEER. Trimming stripped 0 bases from V and 1 base from J, with 9 bases between. The CDR3 sequence is CASSQEDRANTEAFF. The DNA for the CDR3 is TGCGCCAGCAGCCAAGAGGACAGAGCGAACACTGAAGCTTTCTTT.

This chain uses TRBV29-1 with TRBJ2-2; D might be TRBD2 (6 bases). This CDR3 spans 14 amino acids. Trimming left V 5 bases short and J 3 bases short, with 13 bases between. Germline CDR1 is SQVTM and CDR2 is ANQGSEA. This CDR3 is CSVPSWGDTGELFF. The CDR3 DNA is TGCAGCGTTCCCAGCTGGGGGGACACCGGGGAGCTGTTTTTT.

The CDR3 sequence is CASSWAGGTYEQYF. The CDR3 nucleotides are TGTGCCAGCAGTTGGGCAGGTGGGACCTACGAGCAGTACTTC. This chain links TRBV27 with TRBJ2-7; D gene unclear. The CDR3 runs 14 residues. With 4 bases removed from V and 2 bases from J, the gap between germline ends came to 12 bases. Germline CDR1 reads MNHEY; CDR2 reads SMNVEV (reference sequence).

This chain joins TRBV13 and TRBJ2-7; 7 bases line up with TRBD1. The germline gives CDR1 PRHDT, CDR2 FYEKMQ (reference sequence). CDR3 length: 15 amino acids. With 0 bases clipped from V and 3 bases from J, the junction kept 5 bases outside the gene matches. The CDR3 sequence is CASSLGTGFRYEQYF. The CDR3 region has the DNA TGTGCCAGCAGCTTAGGGACAGGGTTCCGCTACGAGCAGTACTTC.

The V call is TRBV6-5, the J call TRBJ2-7; D remains ambiguous. With 2 bases removed from V and 6 bases from J, the gap between germline ends came to 8 bases. CDR3 length: 12 residues. Germline lookup yields CDR1 MNHEY and CDR2 SVGAGI. In nucleotides, the CDR3 is TGTGCCAGCAGTTACCCCTGGGCCGAGCAGTACTTC. It yields the protein CASSYPWAEQYF.

By share, this clone ranks as medium-sized (0.01 to 0.1%). The chain is built from TRBV7-2 and TRBJ1-5; D gene unclear. In germline, CDR1 is SGHTA, CDR2 FQGNSA. The length of the CDR3 is 15 residues. Trimming took 5 bases from V and 0 from J, leaving 11 bases between them. The CDR3 is CASSQDYYSNQPQHF. DNA for the CDR3: TGTGCCAGCAGCCAGGATTACTATAGCAATCAGCCCCAGCATTTT.

Here the CDR3 reads CAWSFTGGGEKLFF. CDR3 nucleotides: TGTGCCTGGAGTTTCACAGGTGGAGGGGAAAAACTGTTTTTT. The rearrangement joins TRBV30 to TRBJ1-4; tentatively, D is TRBD1 (5 bases). Between the trimmed V and J ends, which lost 2 bases and 8 bases, there was a span of 15 bases. This CDR3 has 14 residues. CDR1 is GTSNPN, CDR2 SVGIG, per germline (reference sequence).

V and J are TRBV5-4 and TRBJ2-7; D not resolved. This CDR3 has 11 residues. The V end was cut by 4 bases, the J end by 2 bases, with 4 bases between. Germline loops: CDR1 SGHNT, CDR2 YYREEE (reference sequence). The CDR3 spells CASSNAYEQYF. DNA for the CDR3: TGTGCCAGCAGCAATGCCTACGAGCAGTACTTC.

CDR3 amino acids: CASSLVANYGYTF. The CDR3, as DNA: TGTGCCAGCAGTTTAGTGGCTAACTATGGCTACACCTTC. The J gene is TRBJ1-2, the V gene TRBV27; no definite D call. This CDR3 spans 13 amino acids. The V gene lost 2 bases and the J gene lost 0 bases, with 4 bases spanning the gap. Looked up from germline, CDR1 is MNHEY and CDR2 is SMNVEV (reference sequence).

V is TRBV9 and J is TRBJ2-6; weak D call: TRBD2 (5 bases). Trimming took off 2 bases at V and 3 bases at J, with 21 bases between the two ends. The CDR3 has 19 residues. Germline CDR1 is SGDLS and CDR2 is YYNGEE. CDR3 coding DNA: TGTGCCAGCAGCGTGGCCAAGGTTCCCGAAGGGAGTGGGGCCAACGTCCTGACTTTC. Translated: CASSVAKVPEGSGANVLTF.

Notes on this clone: A junction boundary mismatches the germline segment, possibly from a read error. V and J are TRBV7-3 and TRBJ2-5, with D tentatively TRBD1 or TRBD2 (5 bases each). Germline CDR1 and CDR2: SGHTA and FQGTGA. This CDR3 has 17 residues. CDR3 sequence: CASILFGPEGIKETQYF. Here the CDR3 DNA reads TGTGCCAGCATCTTATTCGGACCCGAGGGGATTAAAGAGACCCAGTACTTC.

The rearrangement links TRBV28 to TRBJ2-5; D is uncertain. The CDR3 is 13 amino acids. Trimming removed 4 bases from V and 4 bases from J, with 10 bases in between. Germline lookup yields CDR1 MDHEN and CDR2 SYDVKM. CDR3 DNA: TGTGCCAGCAGTTCAACCGAGCTAGAGACCCAGTACTTC. Translating gives CASSSTELETQYF.

V and J are TRBV28 and TRBJ2-7; 9 bases align to TRBD2. This CDR3 is 15 amino acids long. CDR1 MDHEN and CDR2 SYDVKM come from the germline V gene. Germline trimming cut 5 bases from V and 5 bases from J; bases unmatched to any gene: 10. CDR3 in DNA: TGTGCCAGCAGTGAACGAGCGGGAGGTTGGCACGAGCAGTACTTC. This translates into CASSERAGGWHEQYF.

This clone came up once. The chain joins TRBV12-5 to TRBJ2-5, with a possible D match to TRBD2 (6 bases). Trimming shortened V by 4 bases and J by 5 bases, and 26 bases separated the two germline ends. Germline-derived CDR1 and CDR2 are LGHNT and FRNRAP. CDR3 length equals 18 residues. The CDR3 bases are TGTGCTAGTGGTTCGCGGGACCTTTACCGGATAGATGGGGAGACCCAGTACTTC. This translates into CASGSRDLYRIDGETQYF.

The rearrangement joins TRBV9 to TRBJ1-2; 11 positions agree with TRBD1. Germline CDR1 reads SGDLS; CDR2 reads YYNGEE. The CDR3 sequence is 15 residues long. J was trimmed by 8 bases and V by 0 bases; bases with no gene match: 6. CDR3 sequence (DNA): TGTGCCAGCAGCGTAGCGGACAGGGGGCGGGAAGGCTACACCTTC. It codes for CASSVADRGREGYTF.

The chain is built from TRBV9 and TRBJ1-1; D is possibly TRBD1 (5 bases). V lost 4 bases and J 11 bases, leaving 12 bases between the germline ends. The CDR3 has 11 residues. Germline lookup yields CDR1 SGDLS and CDR2 YYNGEE. CDR3 sequence (DNA): TGTGCCAGCAGCTCTCGACAGAAGGCTTTCTTT. It encodes CASSSRQKAFF. Drawing the rest from reference TRBV9 and TRBJ1-1, the complete variable domain is DSGVTQTPKHLITATGQRVTLRCSPRSGDLSVYWYQQSLDQGLQFLIQYYNGEERAKGNILERFSAQQFPDLHSELNLSSLELGDSALYFCASSSRQKAFFGQGTRLTVV.

This clone came up once. The V gene is TRBV27, the J gene TRBJ2-2, with no clear D. Germline values: CDR1 MNHEY, CDR2 SMNVEV (reference sequence). This CDR3 region has 12 residues. V lost 10 bases to trimming and J lost 1 base, with 7 bases between them. The CDR3 spells CATLRNTGELFF. The CDR3 bases are TGTGCCACCCTCAGGAACACCGGGGAGCTGTTTTTT.

The chain combines TRBV21-1 with TRBJ1-1; no check of the table's D call, TRBD1, against the DNA was made. TRBV21-1 is a recognized pseudogene. The CDR3 has 16 residues. The CDR3 reads CASSLRGTGEGTEAFF. The CDR3 bases are TGTGCCAGCAGCTTAAGGGGGACAGGGGAGGGCACTGAAGCTTTCTTT.

The chain employs TRBV4-2 and TRBJ2-1; D uncertain. The CDR3 loop spans 14 amino acids. The ends were cut back, 3 bases at V and 3 bases at J, with 9 bases in the middle. The germline gives CDR1 LGHNA, CDR2 YNFKEQ. The CDR3 here is CASSHPDGYNEQFF. The DNA for the CDR3 is TGTGCCAGCAGCCACCCGGACGGCTACAATGAGCAGTTCTTC.

V is TRBV7-9 and J is TRBJ1-2; the match to TRBD1 covers 7 bases. Unmatched junction bases numbered 5, after V lost 4 bases and J lost 0 bases. CDR3 length equals 15 residues. Germline V lookup: CDR1 SEHNR, CDR2 FQNEAQ (reference sequence). CDR3 amino acids: CASSSRDSTNYGYTF. The CDR3, as DNA: TGTGCCAGCAGCTCGAGGGACAGCACTAACTATGGCTACACCTTC.

Here the CDR3 reads CASSLSGTGELFF. The CDR3 DNA reads TGTGCCAGCAGTTTAAGCGGGACCGGGGAGCTGTTTTTT. V and J are TRBV28 and TRBJ2-2; TRBD2 might be the D (6 bases). CDR1 and CDR2 (germline): MDHEN, SYDVKM. The CDR3 totals 13 residues. Trimming cost V 2 bases and J 5 bases, with 6 bases left between them.

This clone was recorded once. The chain carries TRBV7-9 and TRBJ1-1; TRBD1 might be the D (5 bases). CDR1 SEHNR and CDR2 FQNEAQ come from the germline V gene (reference sequence). The CDR3 covers 13 residues. The CDR3: CASERGEYTEAFF. The CDR3 DNA is TGTGCGAGCGAGCGGGGGGAATACACTGAAGCTTTCTTT.